Below are 23 T cell receptor beta chains sequenced from a single sample in a study of T cells after yellow fever vaccination. TCRdb passed the 5' RACE reads through MiXCR, listing each CDR3 protein once. The sample carries more than 80,000 distinct CDR3 sequences, 4.5% to 6% recorded once. Sequencing was performed on CD8+ T cells sorted from PBMCs, taken 10 days after the yellow fever booster vaccination. All receptors come from a young man who received the YFV17D yellow fever vaccine.

The chain recombines TRBV9 with TRBJ1-6; weak D call: TRBD1 (5 bases). Germline CDR1 and CDR2: SGDLS and YYNGEE. Trimming removed 2 bases from V and 7 bases from J, with 13 bases in between. The CDR3 has 15 amino acids. The DNA of the CDR3 is TGTGCCAGCAGCGTTAGCGGGGGAGAGAATTCACCCCTCCACTTT. It translates to CASSVSGGENSPLHF.

A few counts support this clonotype. The rearrangement uses TRBV5-6 and TRBJ2-6, with D uncertain. V shed 2 bases and J shed 7 bases, with 4 bases lying between them. CDR1 is SGHDT, CDR2 YYEEEE, per germline. The CDR3 totals 12 residues. The CDR3 protein is CASSFEANVLTF. The CDR3 DNA follows: TGTGCCAGCAGCTTTGAAGCCAACGTCCTGACTTTC.

The rearrangement links TRBV24-1 to TRBJ2-1; TRBD2 is a possible D gene (5 bases). Germline V gene data show CDR1 as KGHDR and CDR2 as SFDVKD. Trimming left V 7 bases short and J 0 bases short, with 9 bases between. The CDR3 loop spans 14 amino acids. The CDR3 bases are TGTGCCACCAGGCGGGTAGACTCCTACAATGAGCAGTTCTTC. This encodes CATRRVDSYNEQFF.

This clonotype turned up a few times. The final CDR3 position lacks the conserved phenylalanine or tryptophan, pointing to a likely read error. The CDR3 nucleotides are TGTGCCAGCAGCCCTCTAGGAGGGAGCTCCTATAATTCACCCCTCCACCTT. The encoded protein is CASSPLGGSSYNSPLHL. The chain recombines TRBV11-3 with TRBJ1-6; D not resolved. Per the germline V gene, CDR1 is SGHNT and CDR2 is YENEEA. The V gene lost 5 bases and the J gene lost 0 bases, with 14 bases spanning the gap. This CDR3 region has 17 residues.

This clonotype was detected only a few times. The chain employs TRBV27 and TRBJ2-5; a weak D match, TRBD2 (6 bases). The germline CDR1 and CDR2 sequences are MNHEY and SMNVEV (reference sequence). Trimming removed 6 bases at V and 1 base at J, with 15 bases between. The CDR3 sequence is 15 residues long. In DNA, the CDR3 is TGTGCCAGCAGCTCGGCGGGGCTATCCCAAGAGACCCAGTACTTC. Its translation: CASSSAGLSQETQYF.

This clonotype was seen only a few times. The chain joins TRBV7-8 to TRBJ2-1, with 13 bases that match TRBD2. The V segment lost 5 bases and the J segment 0 bases; nucleotides outside the gene matches: 4. CDR3 size: 17 residues. Germline CDR1 is SGHVS and CDR2 is FQNEAQ. CDR3 protein: CASSKTSGGFSYNEQFF. The CDR3 DNA reads TGTGCCAGCAGCAAGACTAGCGGGGGGTTCTCCTACAATGAGCAGTTCTTC.

This clonotype showed up just a few times. The rearrangement links TRBV5-6 to TRBJ1-1; D remains unclear. From germline, CDR1 is SGHDT and CDR2 YYEEEE. The CDR3 runs 13 residues. Trimming removed 6 bases at V and 3 bases at J, with 12 bases between. DNA for the CDR3: TGTGCCAGCACCTGGTCTCTGGACACTGAAGCTTTCTTT. This translates into CASTWSLDTEAFF.

The gene calls are TRBV7-2 and TRBJ1-5, with D perhaps matching TRBD1 (5 bases). The ends were cut back, 2 bases at V and 0 bases at J, with 17 bases in the middle. The CDR3 covers 18 residues. Germline V CDR1 and CDR2: SGHTA, FQGNSA. The CDR3 DNA is TGTGCCAGCAGCTTATTATTGGGGGAGGCGTATAGCAATCAGCCCCAGCATTTT. It specifies CASSLLLGEAYSNQPQHF.

This clonotype came up a few times. The rearrangement links TRBV6-6 to TRBJ2-2, with a possible D match to TRBD2 (5 bases). The length of the CDR3 is 12 residues. Germline-derived CDR1 and CDR2 are MNHNY and SVGAGI (reference sequence). The V and J ends lost 7 bases and 5 bases respectively, with 8 bases between them. DNA of the CDR3: TGTGCCAGCATTGGAGGAACCGGGGAGCTGTTTTTT. It specifies CASIGGTGELFF.

In its sample, this clonotype was seen many times. The V gene is TRBV5-1, the J gene TRBJ2-1; D remains ambiguous. Per germline, CDR1 SGHRS and CDR2 YFSETQ. The CDR3 has 12 residues. V dropped 0 bases and J dropped 8 bases, with 6 bases sitting between them. The DNA of the CDR3 is TGCGCCAGCAGCTTGGCCGGAGATGAGCAGTTCTTC. Its translation is CASSLAGDEQFF. The entire variable domain, with the rest obtained from reference TRBV5-1 and TRBJ2-1, is as follows: KAGVTQTPRYLIKTRGQQVTLSCSPISGHRSVSWYQQTPGQGLQFLFEYFSETQRNKGNFPGRFSGRQFSNSRSEMNVSTLELGDSALYLCASSLAGDEQFFGPGTRLTVL.

In its sample, this clonotype was seen once. The chain links TRBV25-1 to TRBJ1-1, with D perhaps matching TRBD1 (5 bases). Germline assignment: CDR1 MGHDK and CDR2 SYGVNS. This CDR3 has 17 amino acids. Trimming left V 0 bases short and J 5 bases short, with 19 bases between. CDR3 protein: CASSEYYFEGKGTEAFF. The CDR3 region has the DNA TGTGCCAGCAGTGAATATTACTTTGAGGGCAAGGGGACTGAAGCTTTCTTT.

The chain is built from TRBV11-2 and TRBJ1-2; D call uncertain. From germline, CDR1 is SGHAT and CDR2 FQNNGV. Trimming pared 5 bases from V and 3 bases from J, leaving 10 bases between. The CDR3 is 13 residues long. The CDR3 loop is CASSQDPDYGYTF. For the CDR3, the DNA is TGTGCCAGCAGCCAAGACCCCGACTATGGCTACACCTTC.

The chain employs TRBV30 and TRBJ2-5; D is uncertain. This CDR3 contains 13 residues. Germline V lookup: CDR1 GTSNPN, CDR2 SVGIG (reference sequence). Trimming stripped 0 bases from V and 2 bases from J, with 7 bases between. The DNA for the CDR3 is TGTGCCTGGAGTGTAGAACTTCAAGAGACCCAGTACTTC. Its translation is CAWSVELQETQYF.

The chain carries TRBV7-8 and TRBJ2-5, with TRBD1 matching 9 bases. V shed 1 base and J 3 bases; nucleotides not matched to a gene: 9. Germline CDR1 SGHVS, CDR2 FQNEAQ. CDR3 length equals 17 residues. In DNA form, the CDR3 reads TGTGCCAGCAGCTTAGAGGTCGGGACAGGGCTGGAAGAGACCCAGTACTTC. Amino acids: CASSLEVGTGLEETQYF.

The table lists this clonotype with many counts. V gene TRBV4-1 combines with J gene TRBJ2-1; D uncertain. The CDR3 loop spans 14 amino acids. V dropped 4 bases and J dropped 7 bases, with 14 bases sitting between them. Per the germline V gene, CDR1 is MGHRA and CDR2 is YSYEKL. This CDR3 is CASSRNEDPNEQFF. The CDR3 DNA sequence: TGCGCCAGCAGCCGCAACGAGGACCCGAATGAGCAGTTCTTC.

This clonotype was seen only a few times. The chain has TRBV7-9 and TRBJ2-7; D is possibly TRBD1 or TRBD2 (5 bases each). The CDR3 totals 12 residues. The V end was cut by 5 bases, the J end by 3 bases, with 8 bases between. Germline V CDR1 and CDR2: SEHNR, FQNEAQ (reference sequence). CDR3 nucleotides: TGTGCCAGCAGCGGGGACGTCTACGAGCAGTACGTC. This sequence encodes CASSGDVYEQYV.

This clonotype was detected a few times. CDR3 sequence (DNA): TGTGCCAGCAGCTTTAGCGGGGGTCACACCGGGGAGCTGTTTTTT. Translated: CASSFSGGHTGELFF. V and J are TRBV7-9 and TRBJ2-2; TRBD2 matches 9 bases. Germline CDR1 SEHNR, CDR2 FQNEAQ (reference sequence). Germline trimming cut 3 bases from V and 3 bases from J; bases unmatched to any gene: 2. The CDR3 contains 15 residues.

The sample holds a few counts of this clonotype. The chain joins TRBV6-6 to TRBJ2-2; 7 bases fit TRBD1. Germline V CDR1 and CDR2: MNHNY, SVGAGI (reference sequence). CDR3 length: 13 amino acids. V shed 10 bases, J shed 4 bases, and the junction held 6 bases outside the gene matches. Written as DNA, the CDR3 is TGTGCCACCGACGGGACAGCCACCGGGGAGCTGTTTTTT. This gives the protein CATDGTATGELFF.

This clonotype came up a few times. This chain uses TRBV24-1 with TRBJ2-1; 7 positions match TRBD2. Looked up from germline, CDR1 is KGHDR and CDR2 is SFDVKD. The junction had 2 bases not matched to a gene; V was cut back by 4 bases and J by 0 bases. The length of the CDR3 is 15 residues. CDR3 region: CATSEAGRSYNEQFF. The CDR3 DNA sequence: TGTGCCACCAGTGAAGCGGGGCGCTCCTACAATGAGCAGTTCTTC.

The gene calls are TRBV2 and TRBJ2-1; D is possibly TRBD1 (6 bases). The CDR3 extends over 14 amino acids. In germline, CDR1 is SNHLY, CDR2 FYNNEI. Between the trimmed V and J ends, which lost 5 bases and 7 bases, there was a span of 15 bases. DNA for the CDR3: TGTGCCAGCAGTCCTTGGGGCAGGGGAAATGAGCAGTTCTTC. Translation: CASSPWGRGNEQFF.

The chain employs TRBV6-5 and TRBJ1-3; D unclear. CDR3 size: 15 residues. V was trimmed by 7 bases and J by 8 bases, leaving 21 bases between them. Germline assignment: CDR1 MNHEY and CDR2 SVGAGI. CDR3 bases: TGTGCCAGCAAACGAGAAGAATCCATTACGGACACCATATATTTT. Its protein is CASKREESITDTIYF.

The chain carries TRBV6-2 or TRBV6-3 and TRBJ1-1; a weak D match, TRBD1 (5 bases). CDR3 length equals 13 residues. Germline V gene lookup returns CDR1 MNHEY and CDR2 SVGEGT. Between the trimmed V and J ends, which lost 2 bases and 4 bases, there was a span of 8 bases. For the CDR3, the DNA is TGTGCCAGCAGTTACGGTCAGGGCACTGAAGCTTTCTTT. Residues: CASSYGQGTEAFF.

The rearrangement uses TRBV2 and TRBJ1-2; 10 positions match TRBD1. The junction had 6 bases not matched to a gene; V was cut back by 6 bases and J by 8 bases. The germline V gene encodes CDR1 SNHLY and CDR2 FYNNEI. The CDR3 consists of 13 residues. CDR3 DNA sequence: TGTGCCAGCAGCGTGGGACAGGGGAACGGCTACACCTTC. Translation: CASSVGQGNGYTF.